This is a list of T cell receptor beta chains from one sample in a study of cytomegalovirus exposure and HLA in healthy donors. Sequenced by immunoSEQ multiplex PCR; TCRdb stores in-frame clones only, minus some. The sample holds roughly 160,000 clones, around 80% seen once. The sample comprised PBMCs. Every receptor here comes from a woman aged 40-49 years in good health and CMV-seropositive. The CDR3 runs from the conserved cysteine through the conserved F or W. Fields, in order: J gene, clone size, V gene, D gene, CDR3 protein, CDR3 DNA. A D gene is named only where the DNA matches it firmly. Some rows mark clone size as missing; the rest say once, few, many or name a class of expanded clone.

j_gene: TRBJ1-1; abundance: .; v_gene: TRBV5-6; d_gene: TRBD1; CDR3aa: CASGQGWMNTEAFF; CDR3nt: TGTGCCAGCGGACAGGGCTGGATGAACACTGAAGCTTTCTTT
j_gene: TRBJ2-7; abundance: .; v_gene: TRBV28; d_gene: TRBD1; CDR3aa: CASSFPLGTTGGANYEQYF; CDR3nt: TGTGCCAGCAGTTTCCCTCTCGGCACCACAGGGGGCGCAAACTACGAGCAGTACTTC
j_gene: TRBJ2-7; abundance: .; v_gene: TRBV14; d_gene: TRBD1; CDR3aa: CASSRRQGLSEQYF; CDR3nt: TGTGCCAGCAGCCGTAGACAGGGGCTCTCCGAGCAGTACTTC
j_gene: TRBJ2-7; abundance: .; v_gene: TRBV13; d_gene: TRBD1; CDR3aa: CASSSNRDSYYEQYF; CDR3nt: TGTGCCAGCAGCTCCAACCGGGACAGCTACTACGAGCAGTACTTC
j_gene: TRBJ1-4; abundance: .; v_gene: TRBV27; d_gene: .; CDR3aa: CASSLTGIDRWGTRWGNEKLFF; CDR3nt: TGTGCCAGCAGTTTAACAGGGATTGACAGATGGGGAACCAGATGGGGCAATGAAAAACTGTTTTTT
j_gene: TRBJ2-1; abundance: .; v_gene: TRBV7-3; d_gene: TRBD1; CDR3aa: CASSQGVGELFF; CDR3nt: TGTGCCAGCAGCCAGGGGGTTGGGGAATTGTTCTTC
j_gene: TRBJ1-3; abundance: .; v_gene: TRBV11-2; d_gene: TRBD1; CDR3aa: CASSGLTGAGNTIYF; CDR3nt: TGTGCCAGCAGCGGATTGACAGGGGCCGGAAACACCATATATTTT
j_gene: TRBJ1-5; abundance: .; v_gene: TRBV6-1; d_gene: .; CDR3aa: CASSERDRQDNQPQHF; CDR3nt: TGTGCCAGCAGTGAAAGGGACCGACAGGACAATCAGCCCCAGCATTTT
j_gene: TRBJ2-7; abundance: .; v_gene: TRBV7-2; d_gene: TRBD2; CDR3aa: CASSFRLAGDYEQYF; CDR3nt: TGTGCCAGCAGCTTCAGACTAGCGGGAGACTACGAGCAGTACTTC
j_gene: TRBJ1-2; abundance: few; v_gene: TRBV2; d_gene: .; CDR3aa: CASSAFGGGAGGYTF; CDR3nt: TGTGCCAGCAGTGCCTTCGGGGGGGGCGCTGGTGGCTACACCTTC
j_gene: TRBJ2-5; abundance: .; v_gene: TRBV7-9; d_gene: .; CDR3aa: CASSIPRAAQETQYF; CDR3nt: TGTGCCAGCAGCATCCCCAGGGCAGCTCAAGAGACCCAGTACTTC
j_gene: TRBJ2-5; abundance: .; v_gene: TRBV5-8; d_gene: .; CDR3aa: CVSNEDRVFEETQYF; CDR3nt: TGTGTCAGCAACGAAGACCGGGTCTTCGAGGAGACCCAGTACTTC
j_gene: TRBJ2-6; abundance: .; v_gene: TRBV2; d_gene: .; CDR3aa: CASSGRSAGANVLTF; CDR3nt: TGTGCCAGCAGTGGTAGAAGTGCTGGGGCCAACGTCCTGACTTTC
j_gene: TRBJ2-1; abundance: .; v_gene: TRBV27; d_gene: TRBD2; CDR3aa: CASSKTSGAYNEQFF; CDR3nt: TGTGCCAGCAGTAAAACTAGCGGGGCCTACAATGAGCAGTTCTTC
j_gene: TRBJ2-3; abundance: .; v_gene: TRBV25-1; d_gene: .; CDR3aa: CASSEPGDIPTDTQYF; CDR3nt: TGTGCCAGCAGTGAACCTGGGGACATACCGACAGATACGCAGTATTTT
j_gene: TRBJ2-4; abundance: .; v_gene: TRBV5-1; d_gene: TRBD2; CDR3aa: CASSDGTSGSVAKNIQYF; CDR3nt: TGCGCCAGCAGCGACGGGACTAGCGGGAGCGTGGCCAAAAACATTCAGTACTTC
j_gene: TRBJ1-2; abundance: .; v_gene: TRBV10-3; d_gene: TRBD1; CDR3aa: CAITDGDRGSGYTF; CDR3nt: TGTGCCATCACCGACGGGGACAGGGGGAGTGGCTACACCTTC
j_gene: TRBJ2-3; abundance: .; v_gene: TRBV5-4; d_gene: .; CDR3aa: CASSLEAGFTDTQYF; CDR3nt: TGTGCCAGCAGCTTGGAGGCGGGATTTACAGATACGCAGTATTTT
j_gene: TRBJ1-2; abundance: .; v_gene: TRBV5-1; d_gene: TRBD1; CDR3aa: CASSLGDRGTYGYTF; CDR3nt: TGCGCCAGCAGCCTGGGGGACAGGGGGACCTATGGCTACACCTTC
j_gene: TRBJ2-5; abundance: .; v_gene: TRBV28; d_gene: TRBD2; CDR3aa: CASSLSSGGRASGTQYF; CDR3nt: TGTGCCAGCAGTTTATCCAGCGGGGGGAGGGCCTCGGGGACCCAGTACTTC
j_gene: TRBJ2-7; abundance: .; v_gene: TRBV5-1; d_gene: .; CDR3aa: CASSFTGTPYEQYF; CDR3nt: TGCGCCAGCAGCTTTACCGGGACACCGTACGAGCAGTACTTC
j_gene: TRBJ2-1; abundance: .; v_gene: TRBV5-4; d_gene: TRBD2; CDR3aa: CASSLRKAGAPDEQFF; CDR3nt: TGTGCCAGCAGCTTGAGAAAAGCGGGAGCACCGGATGAGCAGTTCTTC
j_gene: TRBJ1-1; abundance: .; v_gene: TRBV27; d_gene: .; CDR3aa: CASSLYSTVLGTEAFF; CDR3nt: TGTGCCAGCAGTTTATATTCGACAGTTTTGGGCACTGAAGCTTTCTTT
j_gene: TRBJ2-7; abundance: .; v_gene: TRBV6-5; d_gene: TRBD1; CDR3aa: CASGTGAYEQYF; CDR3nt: TGTGCCAGCGGGACAGGGGCCTACGAGCAGTACTTC
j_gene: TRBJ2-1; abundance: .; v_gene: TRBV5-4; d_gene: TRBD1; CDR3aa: CASSSGTGGYNEQFF; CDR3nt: TGTGCCAGCAGCTCCGGGACAGGGGGCTACAATGAGCAGTTCTTC
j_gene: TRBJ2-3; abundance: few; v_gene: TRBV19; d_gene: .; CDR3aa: CASSIPGGAKDTQYF; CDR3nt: TGTGCCAGTAGTATCCCAGGTGGGGCTAAAGATACGCAGTATTTT
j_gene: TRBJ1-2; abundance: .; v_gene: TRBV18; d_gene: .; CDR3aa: CASSPDGVYGYTF; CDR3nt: TGTGCCAGCTCACCAGACGGAGTCTATGGCTACACCTTC
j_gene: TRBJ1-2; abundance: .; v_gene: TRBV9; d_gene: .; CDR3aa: CASSVGEADGPTF; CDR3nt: TGTGCCAGCAGCGTAGGGGAGGCCGACGGGCCCACCTTC
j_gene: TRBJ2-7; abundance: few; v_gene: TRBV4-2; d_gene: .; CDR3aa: CASSPRARFDEQYF; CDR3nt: TGTGCCAGCAGCCCGAGGGCCCGCTTCGACGAGCAGTACTTC
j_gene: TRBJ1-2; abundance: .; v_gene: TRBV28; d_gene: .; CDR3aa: CASSLGRAYGYTF; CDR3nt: TGTGCCAGCAGTTTAGGCAGGGCCTATGGCTACACCTTC
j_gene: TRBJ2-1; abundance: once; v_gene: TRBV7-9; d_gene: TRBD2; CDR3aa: CASSPRGQREVNEQFF; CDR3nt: TGTGCCAGCAGCCCCCGGGGCCAGCGGGAGGTCAATGAGCAGTTCTTC
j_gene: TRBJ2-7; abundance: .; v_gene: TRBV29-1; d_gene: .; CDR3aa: CSAGEDRSSEQYF; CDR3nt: TGCAGCGCGGGAGAAGACAGATCCTCGGAGCAGTACTTC
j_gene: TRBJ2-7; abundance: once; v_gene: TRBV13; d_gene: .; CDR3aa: CASSFYSVNLYEQYF; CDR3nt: TGTGCCAGCAGCTTCTATAGCGTAAATCTCTACGAGCAGTACTTC
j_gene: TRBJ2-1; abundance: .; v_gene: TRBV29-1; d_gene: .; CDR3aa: CSVAGGGEDEQFF; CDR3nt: TGCAGCGTTGCAGGTGGGGGCGAGGATGAGCAGTTCTTC
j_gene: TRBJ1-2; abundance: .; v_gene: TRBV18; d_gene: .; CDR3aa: CASSETVSNYGYTF; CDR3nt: TGTGCCAGCTCAGAGACAGTTTCTAACTATGGCTACACCTTC
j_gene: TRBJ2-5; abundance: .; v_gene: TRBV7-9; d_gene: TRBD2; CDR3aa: CASSSDGGTSGLLWETQYF; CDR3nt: TGTGCCAGCAGCTCCGACGGCGGTACTAGCGGCCTGCTTTGGGAGACCCAGTACTTC
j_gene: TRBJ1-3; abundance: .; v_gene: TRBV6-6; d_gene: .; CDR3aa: CASSYLGAGNTIYF; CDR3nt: TGTGCTAGCAGTTACCTAGGTGCTGGAAACACCATATATTTT
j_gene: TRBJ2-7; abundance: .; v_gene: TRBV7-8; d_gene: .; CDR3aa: CASSFRDGSSYEQYF; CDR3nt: TGTGCCAGCAGCTTCCGGGACGGGAGCTCCTACGAGCAGTACTTC
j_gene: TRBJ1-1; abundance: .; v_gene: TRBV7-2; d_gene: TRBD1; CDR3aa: CASRSEQGAYTEAFF; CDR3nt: TGTGCCAGCAGATCCGAACAGGGGGCCTACACTGAAGCTTTCTTT
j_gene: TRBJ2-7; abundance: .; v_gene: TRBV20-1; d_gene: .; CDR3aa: CSASLLDEQYF; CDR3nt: TGCAGTGCTAGTTTACTGGACGAGCAGTACTTC
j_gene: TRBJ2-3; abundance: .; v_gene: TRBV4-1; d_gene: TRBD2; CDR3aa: CASSLRLAESTDTQYF; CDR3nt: TGCGCCAGCAGCCTCCGACTAGCGGAGTCCACAGATACGCAGTATTTT
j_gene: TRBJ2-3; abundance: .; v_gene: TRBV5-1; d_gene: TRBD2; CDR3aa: CASREGLAGADTQYF; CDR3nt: TGCGCCAGCAGGGAGGGACTAGCGGGAGCAGATACGCAGTATTTT
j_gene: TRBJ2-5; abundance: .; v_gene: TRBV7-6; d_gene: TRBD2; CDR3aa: CASSLGLAGGRQETQYF; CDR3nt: TGTGCCAGCAGCTTGGGACTAGCGGGAGGGCGGCAAGAGACCCAGTACTTC
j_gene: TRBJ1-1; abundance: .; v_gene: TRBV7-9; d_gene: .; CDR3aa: CASSLDIYTEAFF; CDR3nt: TGTGCCAGCAGCTTAGATATCTACACTGAAGCTTTCTTT
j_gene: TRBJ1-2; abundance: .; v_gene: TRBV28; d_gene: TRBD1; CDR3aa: CASMAQGPGYTF; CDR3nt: TGTGCCAGCATGGCACAGGGGCCCGGCTACACCTTC
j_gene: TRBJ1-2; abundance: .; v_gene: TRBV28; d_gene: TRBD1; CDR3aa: CASSLVSRGPLDYGYTF; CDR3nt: TGTGCCAGCAGTTTGGTATCCAGGGGGCCTTTGGACTATGGCTACACCTTC